This T cell receptor (beta chain) was sequenced in a study of OX40 agonist ivuxolimab in advanced cancers. As for the study in general: The study treated patients with ivuxolimab, an agonistic anti-OX40 (CD134) antibody.

Autoimmune disease history or systemic immunosuppression barred patients. The table came from immunoSEQ multiplex PCR; TCRdb's copy has only in-frame clones and leaves some out. This table holds roughly 79,000 clones, roughly 80% found once. This clone has more than one count but fewer than ten. Its antigen is unknown. At one end, the junction sequence differs from germline, possibly due to a read error. The CDR3 runs 11 residues. CDR1 is MDHEN and CDR2 is SYDVKM in the germline V gene. Broader study findings: Partial responders treated at 0.1-3.0 mg/kg exhibited clonal expansion among the lowest measured.

The sequenced sample was CD4+ or CD8+ T cells sorted from blood, obtained in a trial of the OX40 agonist ivuxolimab. The chain joins TRBV28 to TRBJ1-2; D call uncertain. The receptor comes from an adult with an advanced solid tumor such as melanoma, head and neck, liver or kidney cancer. The CDR3 protein is CASSSPRRSAF. CDR3 nucleotide sequence: TGTGCCAGCAGTTCCCCCCGACGGTCCGCCTTC.